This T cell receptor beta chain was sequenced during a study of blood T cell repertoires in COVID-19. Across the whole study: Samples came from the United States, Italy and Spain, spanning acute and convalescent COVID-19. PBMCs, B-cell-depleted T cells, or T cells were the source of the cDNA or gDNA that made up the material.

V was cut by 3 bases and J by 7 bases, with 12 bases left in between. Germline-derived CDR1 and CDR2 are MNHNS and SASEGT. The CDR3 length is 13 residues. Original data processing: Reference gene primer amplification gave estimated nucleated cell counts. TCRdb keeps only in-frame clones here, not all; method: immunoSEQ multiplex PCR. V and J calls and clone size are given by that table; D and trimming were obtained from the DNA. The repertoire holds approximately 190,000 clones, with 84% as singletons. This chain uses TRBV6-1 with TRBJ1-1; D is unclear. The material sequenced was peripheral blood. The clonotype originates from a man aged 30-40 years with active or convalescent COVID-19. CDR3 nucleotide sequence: TGTGCCAGCAGTGATCCGCGGGAAATTGAAGCTTTCTTT. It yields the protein CASSDPREIEAFF.